Below are 15 T cell receptor beta chains sequenced from a single sample in a study of blood T cells in healthy people across ages. Together with a sample-barcoded 5' primer, a J-beta primer mix was included in a second PCR lasting about 6 to 11 cycles. Using its own MiXCR run on the 5' RACE reads, TCRdb lists one record per CDR3 protein. The sample yields roughly 1.5 million distinct CDR3 sequences, 40% to 45% seen once. What was sequenced was blood. These receptors originate from a woman younger than 35 in good health.

J is TRBJ2-1 and V is TRBV28; D might be TRBD2 (6 bases). V gave up 6 bases and J gave up 13 bases, with 31 bases separating them. The germline gives CDR1 MDHEN, CDR2 SYDVKM. This CDR3 comprises 17 residues. The CDR3 DNA reads TGTGCCAGCAGCTTGAGCGGCCACTCCGGGACTTGGGAGACCCAGTTCTTC. This sequence encodes CASSLSGHSGTWETQFF.

The sample holds a few counts of this clonotype. This chain links TRBV20-1 with TRBJ2-1, with 9 positions matching TRBD1. Germline-derived CDR1 and CDR2 are DFQATT and SNEGSKA (reference sequence). With V trimmed by 3 bases and J by 7 bases, 10 bases remained unmatched. CDR3 size: 15 residues. CDR3 DNA sequence: TGCAGTGCTAGGCGGACAGGGGAAATAATTAATGAGCAGTTCTTC. Its translation: CSARRTGEIINEQFF.

V is TRBV27 and J is TRBJ2-1; 10 bases line up with TRBD2. This CDR3 comprises 15 residues. After removal of 5 bases from V and 8 bases from J, the junction contained 9 bases not matched to a gene. The germline V gene encodes CDR1 MNHEY and CDR2 SMNVEV (reference sequence). The DNA for the CDR3 is TGTGCCAGCAGTCCCTCGAGCGGGAGGGGCGATGAGCAGTTCTTC. As protein: CASSPSSGRGDEQFF.

This chain uses TRBV4-3 with TRBJ2-1; D is unclear. V dropped 0 bases and J dropped 2 bases, with 8 bases sitting between them. CDR1 and CDR2 (germline): LGHNA, YSLEER. CDR3 size: 15 residues. The CDR3 region has the DNA TGCGCCAGCAGCCAAGATTGGACGGCCTACAATGAGCAGTTCTTC. Its translation: CASSQDWTAYNEQFF.

The chain has TRBV5-1 and TRBJ2-7; D is perhaps TRBD1 (5 bases). V lost 5 bases and J 3 bases, leaving 15 bases between the germline ends. The CDR3 length is 14 residues. Germline values: CDR1 SGHRS, CDR2 YFSETQ. The CDR3 reads CASSFQDMSYEQYF. As DNA, the CDR3 is TGCGCCAGCAGTTTCCAGGACATGAGCTACGAGCAGTACTTC.

V gene TRBV4-3 combines with J gene TRBJ2-3; unclear D gene. Per the germline V gene, CDR1 is LGHNA and CDR2 is YSLEER. There are 13 residues in the CDR3. Trimming removed 0 bases from V and 7 bases from J, with 8 bases in between. The CDR3 spells CASSQDQRYTQYF. The CDR3 nucleotides are TGCGCCAGCAGCCAAGACCAACGATATACGCAGTATTTT.

The V gene is TRBV6-2 or TRBV6-3, the J gene TRBJ2-7; 8 bases line up with TRBD1. After removal of 2 bases from V and 6 bases from J, the junction contained 21 bases not matched to a gene. The CDR3 loop spans 19 amino acids. The germline V gene encodes CDR1 MNHEY and CDR2 SVGEGT. CDR3 loop: CASSYTTIKTGAELSEQYF. CDR3 bases: TGTGCCAGCAGTTACACCACAATCAAGACAGGGGCGGAACTAAGCGAGCAGTACTTC.

This clonotype showed up just a few times. The gene calls are TRBV20-1 and TRBJ1-1; D gene uncertain. V was pared by 2 bases and J by 2 bases, with 3 bases between. CDR3 length equals 11 residues. Germline V gene sequence: CDR1 DFQATT, CDR2 SNEGSKA (reference sequence). The DNA of the CDR3 is TGCAGTGCTAGATACAACACTGAAGCTTTCTTT. Translated: CSARYNTEAFF.

The chain links TRBV20-1 to TRBJ2-7, with 16 bases lining up with TRBD2. The germline V gene has CDR1 DFQATT and CDR2 SNEGSKA (reference sequence). The CDR3 runs to 15 residues. Unmatched junction bases numbered 5, after V lost 6 bases and J lost 3 bases. CDR3 in DNA: TGCAGTGCCGAGGGACTAGCGGGAGGGAGCTACGAGCAGTACTTC. This encodes CSAEGLAGGSYEQYF.

V is TRBV24-1 and J is TRBJ2-1, with no clear D. V was shortened by 0 bases and J by 10 bases, with 9 bases between the two germline ends. The CDR3 loop spans 13 amino acids. Germline lookup yields CDR1 KGHDR and CDR2 SFDVKD. CDR3 nucleotide sequence: TGTGCCACCAGTGATTTGCAGAGCCGGGAGCAGTTCTTC. Its protein product is CATSDLQSREQFF.

A few counts support this clonotype. The V and J genes are TRBV7-2 and TRBJ1-4, with 7 bases matching TRBD1. Trimming took 4 bases from V and 9 from J; bases not matched to a gene: 14. The V gene's germline CDR1 is SGHTA and CDR2 FQGNSA. The CDR3 is 16 amino acids. This CDR3 is CASSSSRRTGTQKLFF. Written as DNA, the CDR3 is TGTGCCAGCAGCTCCTCACGGAGGACAGGCACTCAAAAACTGTTTTTT.

The V and J genes are TRBV6-5 and TRBJ2-5; 11 bases are shared with TRBD2. Germline V CDR1 and CDR2: MNHEY, SVGAGI. V lost 2 bases to trimming and J lost 4 bases; unmatched junction nucleotides: 3. There are 15 residues in the CDR3. Here the CDR3 DNA reads TGTGCCAGCAGTTACCGGCTAGCGGGAGGAGAGACCCAGTACTTC. This encodes CASSYRLAGGETQYF.

The V and J genes are TRBV20-1 and TRBJ1-5; D gene uncertain. Trimming removed 0 bases at V and 0 bases at J, with 12 bases between. Germline V lookup: CDR1 DFQATT, CDR2 SNEGSKA (reference sequence). The CDR3 is made up of 16 amino acids. CDR3 residues: CSARDPAAYSNQPQHF. DNA for the CDR3: TGCAGTGCTAGAGATCCTGCGGCGTATAGCAATCAGCCCCAGCATTTT.

This clonotype was counted between two and nine times. The chain joins TRBV20-1 to TRBJ2-1, with 10 bases fitting TRBD2. The length of the CDR3 is 13 residues. V trimming: 6 bases; J trimming: 6 bases; junction bases outside the gene matches: 5. Germline assignment: CDR1 DFQATT and CDR2 SNEGSKA (reference sequence). Here the CDR3 reads CSAIGTSVNEQFF. The CDR3 nucleotides are TGCAGTGCGATAGGGACTAGCGTCAATGAGCAGTTCTTC.

This clonotype has only a few counts. The chain's CDR3 is CASRFSGGPSYEQYF. The DNA for the CDR3 is TGTGCCAGCAGGTTTAGCGGGGGGCCTTCCTACGAGCAGTACTTC. The V gene is TRBV7-4, the J gene TRBJ2-7; 10 bases fit TRBD2. Germline V gene data show CDR1 as SGHVT and CDR2 as SQSDAQ. V was clipped by 6 bases and J by 1 base; unmatched bases: 6. This CDR3 has 15 residues.